This entry concerns a single T cell receptor (beta chain). Its antigen is not yet known. Within one base of it there is no much larger clone, and no base qualities were kept. The source of the sample is a study of PD-1 blockade in classical Hodgkin lymphoma (dated by TCRdb to the early 2020s). A note on the overall study: Nivolumab dosing was 3 mg/kg intravenously every 2 weeks, continuing until either disease progression or unacceptable toxicity. The study used CyTOF and TCR beta sequencing to define a peripheral blood immune signature of response to PD-1 blockade in classical Hodgkin lymphoma. General findings and caveats noted by the study authors: The study was limited to a single clinical trial cohort, and causes of repertoire differences, possibly disease activity or prior therapy, remained undefined. Baseline TCR diversity was reported as lower in newly diagnosed patients than in healthy donors, and lower still in relapsed/refractory patients. Among trial patients, those achieving complete response had baseline diversity similar to that of newly diagnosed patients, while diversity was significantly lower in partial responders and progressors. A significant rise by C4D1 was seen in CD4+ but not CD8+ TCR diversity (p=0.0027 vs p=0.16), with the rise being most apparent in complete responders (p=0.02). Lower diversity was seen in patients whose nivolumab began less than 1 year after ASCT, and these patients were left out of later analyses so that immune reconstitution would not confound the results.

Based on the germline V gene, the CDR1 and CDR2 sequences are SGHTA and FQGNSA. V is cut by 8 bases and J by 5 bases, and the space between the germline ends is 21 bases. Counted from cysteine to phenylalanine, this CDR3 has 15 amino acids. Here the CDR3 DNA is all that survives: 45 bases in frame from base 1. The meaning of the sample's time point label: cycle 4 day 1 (C4D1), after less than 7 weeks of nivolumab. Every trial patient had relapsed after autologous stem cell transplantation, and cohorts A, B and C differed in prior brentuximab vedotin exposure. The trial cohort included more than 55 patients with relapsed/refractory classical Hodgkin lymphoma, and each patient had a best overall response of complete response, partial response or progressive disease. In the multi-cohort phase II CheckMate 205 trial, trial patients received single-agent nivolumab. An independent review committee assessed best overall response using the 2007 International Working Group response criteria. Trial PBMCs were collected just before the start of nivolumab (C1D1) and during therapy at cycle 2 day 1 and cycle 4 day 1. Peripheral blood was collected in 8 mL Vacutainer Cell Preparation Tubes, from which PBMCs were isolated by centrifugation and then cryopreserved.

The Qiagen DNeasy kit was used to extract genomic DNA both from unsorted PBMCs and from the negatively selected CD4+ and CD8+ fractions. Using primers that anneal to V and J segments, immunoSEQ multiplex PCR amplified the TCR beta CDR3 regions. A synthetic immune receptor repertoire was used to minimize amplification bias, and remaining bias was computationally removed after sequencing. Concerning the study's data processing: Custom Python scripts were used to quantify repertoire diversity as the Shannon entropy index. Unsorted, CD4+ and CD8+ repertoires were analyzed separately, except in combined analyses where CD4+ and CD8+ sequences were merged in silico. Clonal expansion was defined as a frequency increase of at least 2-fold after treatment compared with C1D1, and clones undetected at baseline were assigned a pseudocount of 0.5. Singleton clones were defined as clones with 0 or 1 copy at C1D1, and non-singleton clones were defined as clones with 2 or more copies. Clones expanded in unsorted samples were labelled as CD4+, CD8+ or unknown by matching protein sequences in sorted samples from the same patient. Wilcoxon tests on paired samples were used to test changes in diversity from C1D1 to C4D1. TCRdb stores this immuneACCESS table with in-frame sequences only. Part of the clones is absent; in the studies checked, under half of the shortfall reflects unresolved V genes, and no reason is known for the rest. That table gives V, J and clone size, and the DNA gave D and trimming. The table for this sample lists tens of thousands of clones; about nine tenths of them were counted only once. The ten largest make up about 2.9% of the sample.

The sample here was peripheral blood mononuclear cells (PBMCs), taken before the fourth cycle of nivolumab. The chain is assembled from TRBV7-2 and TRBJ2-5; D gene: possibly TRBD2, on 6 matching bases. The sequence derives from a human donor with classical Hodgkin lymphoma. The CDR3 reads CASATPWRGGETQYF. The base sequence is TGTGCCAGCGCTACCCCGTGGCGGGGTGGTGAGACCCAGTACTTC. Extended through the reference TRBV7-2 and TRBJ2-5 proteins, this CDR3 yields the full variable domain: GAGVSQSPSNKVTEKGKDVELRCDPISGHTALYWYRQSLGQGLEFLIYFQGNSAPDKSGLPSDRFSAERTGGSVSTLTIQRTQQEDSAVYLCASATPWRGGETQYFGPGTRLLVL.